This T cell receptor beta chain was sequenced in a study of STAT5B mutations in CD4+ large granular lymphocyte leukemia. Generated by immunoSEQ multiplex PCR, the TCRdb table keeps only in-frame clones and is missing some. The sample records about 40,000 clones, 75% to 85% being singletons. Per the germline V gene, CDR1 is MNHEY and CDR2 is SMNVEV (reference sequence). The germline V and J ends were trimmed by 5 bases and 5 bases, with 16 bases remaining between them. CDR3 length: 15 residues. The chain carries TRBV27 and TRBJ1-3, with D maybe TRBD1 (6 bases). Sequenced: CD4+ T cells from blood buffy coats. The TCR comes from a human donor in good health. The CDR3 loop reads CASSPRTDARNTIYF. The CDR3 nucleotides are TGTGCCAGCAGTCCCCGGACAGACGCGCGAAACACCATATATTTT.